This passage covers 24 T cell receptor beta chains from one sample sequenced in a study of T cell responses to AZD1222 COVID-19 vaccine. TCRdb's table, derived via immunoSEQ multiplex PCR, lists solely in-frame clones and lacks some. Of about 120,000 clones listed, 80% to 90% are singletons. The input for sequencing was peripheral blood, taken on day 0 of AZD1222 vaccination. The receptors were sampled from an adult in good health.

This sequence joins TRBV5-5 and TRBJ2-1, with TRBD2 as a possible D gene (7 bases). The CDR3 runs 15 residues. V shed 2 bases and J shed 1 base, with 10 bases lying between them. The germline gives CDR1 SGHKS, CDR2 YYEKEE (reference sequence). The CDR3 spells CASSLGGVSYNEQFF. For the CDR3, the DNA is TGTGCCAGCAGCTTAGGGGGGGTTTCCTACAATGAGCAGTTCTTC.

This chain joins TRBV2 and TRBJ2-4, with 8 nucleotides matching TRBD2. The germline gives CDR1 SNHLY, CDR2 FYNNEI. The V segment lost 2 bases and the J segment 4 bases; nucleotides outside the gene matches: 4. The CDR3 is 15 amino acids. CDR3 protein: CASSEFRGGKNIQYF. CDR3 nucleotides: TGTGCCAGCAGTGAATTTCGGGGGGGTAAAAACATTCAGTACTTC.

CDR3 in DNA: TGTGCCAGCAGCTTAGAGGGACTAGCGGGGTACAATGAGCAGTTCTTC. Translating gives CASSLEGLAGYNEQFF. The V and J genes are TRBV11-2 and TRBJ2-1, with TRBD2 identical over 13 bases. Germline V CDR1 and CDR2: SGHAT, FQNNGV. The length of the CDR3 is 16 residues. V was clipped by 0 bases and J by 4 bases; unmatched bases: 0.

The chain links TRBV18 to TRBJ1-5, with a weak D call TRBD1 (5 bases). This CDR3 contains 16 residues. Trimming stripped 5 bases from V and 2 bases from J, with 16 bases between. CDR1 and CDR2 from the germline V gene are KGHSH and LQKENI. The CDR3 sequence: CASSAGQAGGNQPQHF. CDR3 sequence (DNA): TGTGCCAGCTCAGCCGGACAAGCGGGGGGCAATCAGCCCCAGCATTTT.

This clone was observed a single time. The CDR3 DNA is TGTGCCAGCAGCTTGCGACAGGGGTCTATCTACAATGAGCAGTTCTTC. Translated, it gives CASSLRQGSIYNEQFF. The rearrangement joins TRBV5-4 to TRBJ2-1; 8 bases align to TRBD1. This CDR3 comprises 16 residues. The germline CDR1 and CDR2 sequences are SGHNT and YYREEE (reference sequence). Germline trimming cut 1 base from V and 3 bases from J; bases unmatched to any gene: 6.

The chain is built from TRBV7-9 and TRBJ2-2, with 10 bases aligning to TRBD1. CDR1 and CDR2 from the germline V gene are SEHNR and FQNEAQ (reference sequence). The CDR3 covers 16 residues. V lost 2 bases to trimming and J lost 6 bases; unmatched junction nucleotides: 6. The CDR3 region has the DNA TGTGCCAGCAGCTTACCTGGGACAGGGGATTCCGGGGAGCTGTTTTTT. Amino acid sequence: CASSLPGTGDSGELFF.

This chain uses TRBV7-2 with TRBJ2-1, with 9 bases identical to TRBD2. V was clipped by 1 base and J by 4 bases; unmatched bases: 5. Per germline, CDR1 SGHTA and CDR2 FQGNSA. The length of the CDR3 is 16 residues. Here the CDR3 reads CASSLVRLAVYNEQFF. CDR3 DNA: TGTGCCAGCAGCTTAGTTAGACTAGCGGTTTACAATGAGCAGTTCTTC.

The V gene is TRBV18, the J gene TRBJ1-1; D unclear. The CDR3 consists of 16 residues. Germline assignment: CDR1 KGHSH and CDR2 LQKENI. Trimming shortened V by 0 bases and J by 1 base, and 12 bases separated the two germline ends. The CDR3 spells CASSPPPGMGNTEAFF. DNA for the CDR3: TGTGCCAGCTCACCACCACCGGGGATGGGGAACACTGAAGCTTTCTTT. Variable domain in full (rest from reference TRBV18 and TRBJ1-1): NAGVMQNPRHLVRRRGQEARLRCSPMKGHSHVYWYRQLPEEGLKFMVYLQKENIIDESGMPKERFSAEFPKEGPSILRIQQVVRGDSAAYFCASSPPPGMGNTEAFFGQGTRLTVV.

As concerns this clone: Germline and junction disagree at one end, which may indicate a read error. This chain uses TRBV28 with TRBJ1-1; D is undetermined. This CDR3 spans 11 amino acids. In germline, CDR1 is MDHEN, CDR2 SYDVKM. CDR3 coding DNA: TGTGCCAGCAGAAGGACCGCCGGCTGGATCTTT. Amino acid sequence: CASRRTAGWIF.

J is TRBJ1-2 and V is TRBV10-3, with 9 bases lining up with TRBD1. Germline trimming cut 6 bases from V and 4 bases from J; bases unmatched to any gene: 6. The CDR3 spans 14 residues. Germline V gene sequence: CDR1 ENHRY, CDR2 SYGVKD. The CDR3 is CAIRRQGEAYGYTF. The CDR3 DNA follows: TGTGCCATCAGACGACAGGGGGAAGCCTATGGCTACACCTTC.

About this clone itself: Other DNA sequences in this specimen translate into the identical CDR3. The CDR3 DNA follows: TGTGCCAGCAGCACTAGACTAGCGGGAGTCACAGATACGCAGTATTTT. It encodes CASSTRLAGVTDTQYF. The genes are TRBV7-2 and TRBJ2-3, with 12 bases that match TRBD2. J gave up 2 bases and V 5 bases, and 5 bases lay outside the gene matches. The V gene's germline CDR1 is SGHTA and CDR2 FQGNSA. The CDR3 has 16 amino acids.

V is TRBV19 and J is TRBJ1-6, with TRBD1 matching 11 bases. CDR1 LNHDA and CDR2 SQIVND come from the germline V gene (reference sequence). J gave up 10 bases and V 4 bases, and 9 bases lay outside the gene matches. The CDR3 totals 16 residues. The CDR3: CASSTRDRGTSSPLHF. The DNA for the CDR3 is TGTGCCAGTAGTACCAGGGACAGGGGGACGTCATCACCCCTCCACTTT.

The chain couples TRBV30 to TRBJ1-2; no firm D call. The CDR3 totals 15 residues. The germline gives CDR1 GTSNPN, CDR2 SVGIG (reference sequence). Deletions cut 3 bases from V and 4 bases from J, with 18 bases between. The CDR3 region is CAWSVRGSDVYGYTF. The CDR3 coding sequence is TGTGCCTGGAGCGTCCGAGGGTCAGATGTCTATGGCTACACCTTC. The full variable domain, in which reference TRBV30 and TRBJ1-2 provide the parts outside the CDR3, is SQTIHQWPATLVQPVGSPLSLECTVEGTSNPNLYWYRQAAGRGLQLLFYSVGIGQISSEVPQNLSASRPQDRQFILSSKKLLLSDSGFYLCAWSVRGSDVYGYTFGSGTRLTVV.

V and J are TRBV6-5 and TRBJ1-5; a weak D match, TRBD1 (6 bases). From germline, CDR1 is MNHEY and CDR2 SVGAGI. Trimming stripped 4 bases from V and 2 bases from J, with 15 bases between. The CDR3 is 16 residues long. The CDR3 sequence is CASSFWTVSGNQPQHF. In DNA form, the CDR3 reads TGTGCCAGCAGTTTCTGGACAGTGAGTGGCAATCAGCCCCAGCATTTT.

Worth noting for this clone: Its ends do not fully match the called genes, so a read error is possible. The chain carries TRBV10-1 and TRBJ1-2; TRBD1 is a possible D gene (6 bases). This CDR3 is 11 amino acids long. The germline gives CDR1 WNHNN, CDR2 SYGVQD (reference sequence). The CDR3 here is CASSGDRSIFF. The CDR3 DNA reads TGCGCCAGCAGTGGAGACAGGTCTATTTTCTTC.

The CDR3 sequence is CASSPGGGNTEAFF. CDR3 DNA sequence: TGCGCCAGCAGCCCCGGGGGGGGGAACACTGAAGCTTTCTTT. The J gene is TRBJ1-1, the V gene TRBV5-1; D is possibly TRBD1 (5 bases). The CDR3 sequence is 14 residues long. V lost 4 bases and J 1 base, leaving 11 bases between the germline ends. Looked up from germline, CDR1 is SGHRS and CDR2 is YFSETQ.

In its sample, this clone was seen a few times. The chain links TRBV11-3 to TRBJ2-2; D is possibly TRBD1 (5 bases). CDR1 is SGHNT and CDR2 is YENEEA in the germline V gene. The CDR3 runs to 14 residues. Between the trimmed V and J ends, which lost 5 bases and 2 bases, there was a span of 9 bases. The CDR3 DNA reads as TGTGCCAGCAGCCCGGACACAAACACCGGGGAGCTGTTTTTT. This translates into CASSPDTNTGELFF.

V and J are TRBV5-1 and TRBJ1-1; 7 bases align to TRBD1. There are 14 residues in the CDR3. CDR1 and CDR2 (germline): SGHRS, YFSETQ. V lost 4 bases to trimming and J lost 3 bases; unmatched junction nucleotides: 6. The CDR3 reads CASSNTGVDTEAFF. CDR3 in DNA: TGCGCCAGCAGCAATACAGGGGTCGACACTGAAGCTTTCTTT.

The V gene is TRBV6-5, the J gene TRBJ1-1, with D possibly TRBD1 on 5 matching bases. Trimming shortened V by 8 bases and J by 0 bases, and 16 bases separated the two germline ends. Germline-derived CDR1 and CDR2 are MNHEY and SVGAGI. CDR3 length equals 15 residues. The CDR3 here is CASVPTGRMNTEAFF. CDR3 coding DNA: TGTGCCAGCGTTCCTACAGGCAGAATGAACACTGAAGCTTTCTTT.

CDR3 sequence: CASSKVGRRLGYTF. CDR3 sequence (DNA): TGTGCCAGCAGCAAAGTGGGGAGACGTTTGGGCTACACCTTC. The chain combines TRBV21-1 with TRBJ1-2. TRBV21-1 is recorded as a pseudogene. CDR3 length: 14 residues.

The chain is built from TRBV5-4 and TRBJ1-1; TRBD1 matches at 9 bases. The trim removed 3 bases at V and 1 base at J, leaving 4 bases unmatched. The length of the CDR3 is 15 residues. The germline CDR1 and CDR2 sequences are SGHNT and YYREEE (reference sequence). The chain's CDR3 is CASSWPGQGNTEAFF. CDR3 sequence (DNA): TGTGCCAGCAGCTGGCCGGGACAGGGGAACACTGAAGCTTTCTTT. The full variable domain, completed using reference TRBV5-4 and TRBJ1-1, is ETGVTQSPTHLIKTRGQQVTLRCSSQSGHNTVSWYQQALGQGPQFIFQYYREEENGRGNFPPRFSGLQFPNYSSELNVNALELDDSALYLCASSWPGQGNTEAFFGQGTRLTVV.

The chain has TRBV28 and TRBJ1-5, with D possibly being TRBD1 (5 bases). V was trimmed by 4 bases and J by 3 bases, leaving 13 bases between them. The CDR3 is 15 amino acids. CDR1 and CDR2 (germline): MDHEN, SYDVKM. The CDR3 sequence is CASSWLQGVNQPQHF. The CDR3 DNA follows: TGTGCCAGCAGTTGGCTCCAGGGAGTCAATCAGCCCCAGCATTTT.

V and J are TRBV4-1 and TRBJ2-2, with 10 bases matching TRBD1. Germline assignment: CDR1 MGHRA and CDR2 YSYEKL. The CDR3 has 15 amino acids. The V gene end was trimmed by 4 bases and the J gene end by 6 bases; junction bases not matched to a gene: 5. The chain's CDR3 is CASSPSGTGAGELFF. CDR3 DNA sequence: TGCGCCAGCAGCCCCTCGGGGACAGGGGCCGGGGAGCTGTTTTTT.

The rearrangement uses TRBV7-6 and TRBJ2-7; TRBD2 matches at 7 bases. This CDR3 is built from 18 residues. Unmatched junction bases numbered 18, after V lost 1 base and J lost 6 bases. Germline assignment: CDR1 SGHVS and CDR2 FNYEAQ. CDR3 amino acids: CASSLGLEVLAASLEQYF. CDR3 bases: TGTGCCAGCAGCTTAGGCCTCGAGGTTCTAGCGGCCTCCCTCGAGCAGTACTTC.